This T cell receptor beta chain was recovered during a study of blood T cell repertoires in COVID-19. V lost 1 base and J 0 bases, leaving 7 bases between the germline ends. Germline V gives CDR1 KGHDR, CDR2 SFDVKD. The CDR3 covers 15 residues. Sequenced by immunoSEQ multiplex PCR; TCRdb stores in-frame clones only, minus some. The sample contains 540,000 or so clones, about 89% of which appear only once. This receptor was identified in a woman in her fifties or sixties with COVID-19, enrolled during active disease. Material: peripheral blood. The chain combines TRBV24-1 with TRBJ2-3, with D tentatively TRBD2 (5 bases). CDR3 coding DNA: TGTGCCACCAGTGATTTCCGGGGTAGCACAGATACGCAGTATTTT. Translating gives CATSDFRGSTDTQYF.